This TCR beta chain appears in the sequencing data of a study of blood T cell repertoires in COVID-19. Measured with immunoSEQ multiplex PCR; TCRdb has only the in-frame clones, and not every one. The sample has more than 200,000 clones, over 80% seen once. Germline CDR1 reads SGHNT; CDR2 reads YENEEA. The germline V and J ends were trimmed by 4 bases and 5 bases, with 11 bases remaining between them. The CDR3 is 13 residues long. The sample taken for sequencing was peripheral blood. The chain uses TRBV11-3 and TRBJ2-5, with D possibly matching TRBD2 (6 bases). The clonotype was recovered from a man in his forties or fifties with acute or convalescent COVID-19. The chain's CDR3 is CASSSEGGETQYF. The CDR3 bases are TGTGCCAGCAGCTCGGAGGGTGGCGAGACCCAGTACTTC. Full variable domain (rest looked up from reference TRBV11-3 and TRBJ2-5): EAGVVQSPRYKIIEKKQPVAFWCNPISGHNTLYWYLQNLGQGPELLIRYENEEAVDDSQLPKDRFSAERLKGVDSTLKIQPAELGDSAVYLCASSSEGGETQYFGPGTRLLVL.